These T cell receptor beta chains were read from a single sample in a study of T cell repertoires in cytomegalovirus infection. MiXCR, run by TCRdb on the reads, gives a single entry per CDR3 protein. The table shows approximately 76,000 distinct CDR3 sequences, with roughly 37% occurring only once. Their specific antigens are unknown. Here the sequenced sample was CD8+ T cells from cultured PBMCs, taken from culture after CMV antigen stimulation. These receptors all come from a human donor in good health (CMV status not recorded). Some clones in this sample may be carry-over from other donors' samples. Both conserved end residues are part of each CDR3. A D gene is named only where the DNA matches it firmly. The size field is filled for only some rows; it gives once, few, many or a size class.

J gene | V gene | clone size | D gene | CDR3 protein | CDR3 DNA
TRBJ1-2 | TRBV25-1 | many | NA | CASSRGAKLWGYTF | TGTGCCAGCAGTAGGGGTGCGAAGCTTTGGGGCTACACCTTC
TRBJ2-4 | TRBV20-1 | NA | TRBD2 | CSARERGAGNALKNIQYF | TGCAGTGCTAGAGAGAGGGGAGCGGGGAACGCTCTTAAAAACATTCAGTACTTC
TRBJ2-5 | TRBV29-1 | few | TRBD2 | CSVDPQSLGLAGETQYF | TGCAGCGTTGATCCCCAAAGTTTGGGACTAGCGGGAGAGACCCAGTACTTC
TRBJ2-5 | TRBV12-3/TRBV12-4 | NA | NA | CASSLTGSRETQYF | TGTGCCAGCAGTTTAACCGGGAGTAGGGAGACCCAGTACTTC
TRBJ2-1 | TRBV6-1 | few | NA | CASEASSNEQFF | TGTGCCAGCGAGGCTAGCAGCAATGAGCAGTTCTTC
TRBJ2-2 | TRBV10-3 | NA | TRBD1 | CAAAGQDRGNTGELFF | TGTGCCGCCGCTGGGCAGGACAGGGGTAACACCGGGGAGCTGTTTTTT
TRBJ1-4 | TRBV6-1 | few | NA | CASSTIEQATNEKLFF | TGTGCCAGCAGTACGATAGAACAGGCAACTAATGAAAAACTGTTTTTT
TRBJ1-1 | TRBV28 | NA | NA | CASSLYGEMNTEAFF | TGTGCCAGCAGTTTATACGGGGAAATGAACACTGAAGCTTTCTTT
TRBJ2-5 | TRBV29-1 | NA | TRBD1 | CSVGTGDGETQYF | TGCAGCGTTGGGACAGGGGATGGTGAGACCCAGTACTTC
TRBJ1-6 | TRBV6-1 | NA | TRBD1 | CASSPGQGGGSSPLHF | TGTGCCAGCAGTCCTGGACAGGGAGGGGGCTCGTCACCCCTCCACTTT
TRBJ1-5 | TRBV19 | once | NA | CASSIGNGNQPQHF | TGTGCCAGTAGTATAGGAAACGGCAATCAGCCCCAGCATTTT
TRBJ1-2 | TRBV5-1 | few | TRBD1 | CASSYQPGTGGVNYGYTF | TGCGCCAGCAGCTACCAACCCGGGACAGGGGGAGTTAACTATGGCTACACCTTC
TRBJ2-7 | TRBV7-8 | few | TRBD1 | CASSLEYGTGLYSHYEQYF | TGTGCCAGCAGCTTAGAGTATGGGACAGGACTATATAGTCACTACGAGCAGTACTTC
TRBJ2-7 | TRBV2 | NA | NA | CASSDASGTTYEQYF | TGTGCCAGCAGTGACGCGAGCGGGACAACCTACGAGCAGTACTTC
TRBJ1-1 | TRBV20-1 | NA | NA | CSALSGGPTATEAFF | TGCAGTGCTCTGAGTGGGGGACCTACCGCCACTGAAGCTTTCTTT
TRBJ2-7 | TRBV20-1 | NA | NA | CSASSTRTIGFSGEQYF | TGCAGTGCTAGTTCTACTAGGACAATCGGTTTTTCAGGGGAGCAGTACTTC
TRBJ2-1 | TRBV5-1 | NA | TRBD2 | CASSLGLAGNTNNEQFF | TGCGCCAGCAGCTTGGGCCTAGCGGGAAACACCAACAATGAGCAGTTCTTC
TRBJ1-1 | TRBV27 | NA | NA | CASSLSMTGNTEAFF | TGTGCCAGCAGTTTATCGATGACAGGGAACACTGAAGCTTTCTTT
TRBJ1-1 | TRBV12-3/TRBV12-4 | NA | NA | CASSLAGPPAFF | TGTGCCAGCAGTTTAGCAGGGCCCCCGGCTTTCTTT
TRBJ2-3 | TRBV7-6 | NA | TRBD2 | CASSSRGGGRGTDTQYF | TGTGCCAGCAGCAGCCGCGGCGGGGGGCGGGGAACAGATACGCAGTATTTT
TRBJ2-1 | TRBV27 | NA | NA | CASSLGSDEQFF | TGTGCCAGCAGTTTAGGGTCGGATGAGCAGTTCTTC
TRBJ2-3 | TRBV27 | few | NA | CASSPQRLVGADTQYF | TGTGCCAGCAGTCCCCAGAGACTAGTCGGCGCAGATACGCAGTATTTT
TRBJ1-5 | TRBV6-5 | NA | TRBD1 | CASSLHSGTGGSRSNQPQHF | TGTGCCAGCAGCCTACATTCCGGGACAGGGGGCTCGAGGAGCAATCAGCCCCAGCATTTT